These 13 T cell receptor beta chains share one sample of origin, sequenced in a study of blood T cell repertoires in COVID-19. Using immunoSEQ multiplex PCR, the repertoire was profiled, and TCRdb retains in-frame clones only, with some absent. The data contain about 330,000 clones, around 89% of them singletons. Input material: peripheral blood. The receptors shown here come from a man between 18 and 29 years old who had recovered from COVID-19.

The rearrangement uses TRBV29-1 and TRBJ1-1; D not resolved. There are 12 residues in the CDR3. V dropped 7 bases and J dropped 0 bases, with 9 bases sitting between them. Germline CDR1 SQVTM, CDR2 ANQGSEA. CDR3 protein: CSAPSVNTEAFF. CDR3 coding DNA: TGCAGCGCCCCCTCAGTGAACACTGAAGCTTTCTTT.

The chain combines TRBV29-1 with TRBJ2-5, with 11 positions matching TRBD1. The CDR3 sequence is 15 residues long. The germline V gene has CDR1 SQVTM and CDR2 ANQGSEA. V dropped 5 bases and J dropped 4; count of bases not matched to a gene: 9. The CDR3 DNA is TGCAGCGTTACCCGGGGGACAGGGGGGCGAGAGACCCAGTACTTC. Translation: CSVTRGTGGRETQYF. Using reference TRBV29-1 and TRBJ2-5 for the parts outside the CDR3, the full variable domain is SAVISQKPSRDICQRGTSLTIQCQVDSQVTMMFWYRQQPGQSLTLIATANQGSEATYESGFVIDKFPISRPNLTFSTLTVSNMSPEDSSIYLCSVTRGTGGRETQYFGPGTRLLVL.

The CDR3 DNA reads TGTGCCAGTAGTACGATCTTGGGACTAGCGGGCACCGGGGAGCTGTTTTTT. Translated, it gives CASSTILGLAGTGELFF. This rearrangement joins TRBV19 to TRBJ2-2; 12 nucleotides line up with TRBD2. Germline values: CDR1 LNHDA, CDR2 SQIVND (reference sequence). Trimming took 4 bases from V and 4 from J; bases not matched to a gene: 7. This CDR3 is 17 amino acids long. The full variable domain, in which reference TRBV19 and TRBJ2-2 provide the parts outside the CDR3, is DGGITQSPKYLFRKEGQNVTLSCEQNLNHDAMYWYRQDPGQGLRLIYYSQIVNDFQKGDIAEGYSVSREKKESFPLTVTSAQKNPTAFYLCASSTILGLAGTGELFFGEGSRLTVL.

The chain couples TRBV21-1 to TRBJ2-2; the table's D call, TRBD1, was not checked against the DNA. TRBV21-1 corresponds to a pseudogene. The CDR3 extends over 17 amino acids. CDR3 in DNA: TGTGCCAGCACCATGTCCGAGCAGGGGGCGAACACCGGGGAGCTGTTTTTT. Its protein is CASTMSEQGANTGELFF.

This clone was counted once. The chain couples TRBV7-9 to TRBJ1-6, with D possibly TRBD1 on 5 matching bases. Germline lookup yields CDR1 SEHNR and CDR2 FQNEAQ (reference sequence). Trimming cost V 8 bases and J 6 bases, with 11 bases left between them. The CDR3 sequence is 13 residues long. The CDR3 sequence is CASSGQGNSPLHF. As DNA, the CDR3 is TGTGCCAGCTCCGGGCAGGGTAATTCACCCCTCCACTTT.

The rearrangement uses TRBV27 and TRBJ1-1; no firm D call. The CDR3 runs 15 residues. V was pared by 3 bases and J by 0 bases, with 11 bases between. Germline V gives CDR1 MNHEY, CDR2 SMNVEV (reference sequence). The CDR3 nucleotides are TGTGCCAGCAGTTTGGCATCGGGGTTGAACACTGAAGCTTTCTTT. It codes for CASSLASGLNTEAFF.

The CDR3 DNA reads TGTGCCAGCAGTTTAAATTCATACCCGGGGAGCACCGGGGAGCTGTTTTTT. As protein: CASSLNSYPGSTGELFF. The V gene is TRBV27, the J gene TRBJ2-2, with a possible D match to TRBD2 (5 bases). Trimming cost V 2 bases and J 4 bases, with 17 bases left between them. The germline gives CDR1 MNHEY, CDR2 SMNVEV (reference sequence). This CDR3 has 17 amino acids.

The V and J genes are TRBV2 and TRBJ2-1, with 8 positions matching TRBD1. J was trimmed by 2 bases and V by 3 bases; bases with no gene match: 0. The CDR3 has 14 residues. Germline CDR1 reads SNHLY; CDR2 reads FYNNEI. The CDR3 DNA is TGTGCCAGCAGTGAGGACAGGGCCTACAATGAGCAGTTCTTC. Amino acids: CASSEDRAYNEQFF.

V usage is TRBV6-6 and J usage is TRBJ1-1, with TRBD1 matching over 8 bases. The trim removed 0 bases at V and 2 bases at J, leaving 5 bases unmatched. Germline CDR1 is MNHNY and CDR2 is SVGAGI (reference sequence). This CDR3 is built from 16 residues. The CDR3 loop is CASSYSIGQGNTEAFF. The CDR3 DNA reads TGTGCCAGCAGTTACTCGATCGGACAGGGAAACACTGAAGCTTTCTTT.

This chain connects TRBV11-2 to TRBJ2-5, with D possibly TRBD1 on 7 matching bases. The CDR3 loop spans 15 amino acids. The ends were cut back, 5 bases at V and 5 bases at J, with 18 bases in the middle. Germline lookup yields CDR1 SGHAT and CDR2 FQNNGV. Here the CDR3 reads CASSHGRTGGETQYF. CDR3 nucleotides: TGTGCCAGCAGCCACGGAAGGACAGGAGGGGAGACCCAGTACTTC.

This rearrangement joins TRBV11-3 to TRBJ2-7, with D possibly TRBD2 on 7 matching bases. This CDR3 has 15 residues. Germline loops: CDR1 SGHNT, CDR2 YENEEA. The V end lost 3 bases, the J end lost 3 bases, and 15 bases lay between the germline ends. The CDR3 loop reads CASSFRGLAVYEQYF. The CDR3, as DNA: TGTGCCAGCAGCTTCAGGGGCCTAGCGGTCTACGAGCAGTACTTC.

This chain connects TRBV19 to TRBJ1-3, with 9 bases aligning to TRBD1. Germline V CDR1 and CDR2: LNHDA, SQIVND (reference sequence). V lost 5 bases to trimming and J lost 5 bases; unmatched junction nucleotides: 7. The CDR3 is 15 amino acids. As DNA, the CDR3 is TGTGCCAGTAGTGTCGGGACAGGGAATAGAAACACCATATATTTT. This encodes CASSVGTGNRNTIYF.

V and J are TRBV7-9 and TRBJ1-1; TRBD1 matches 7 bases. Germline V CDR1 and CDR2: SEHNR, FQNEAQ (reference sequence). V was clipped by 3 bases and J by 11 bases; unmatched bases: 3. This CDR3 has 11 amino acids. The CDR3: CASSFTGEAFF. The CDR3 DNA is TGTGCCAGCAGCTTTACAGGGGAGGCTTTCTTT.